Listed below are T cell receptor beta chains from one sample, sequenced in a study of T cell responses to AZD1222 COVID-19 vaccine. Profiled with immunoSEQ multiplex PCR; TCRdb holds only in-frame clones, not every one. The sample records tens of thousands of clones, less than 90% being singletons. Specimen: peripheral blood, collected 28 days after the second AZD1222 dose. The source of these receptors is an adult who received the AZD1222 COVID-19 vaccine. Both conserved end residues are part of each CDR3. The order of the fields is V gene, J gene, CDR3 protein.

v_gene: TRBV19; j_gene: TRBJ2-5; CDR3aa: CASSPGTRKKQETQYF
v_gene: TRBV30; j_gene: TRBJ2-7; CDR3aa: CAWSDGRGTGQYF
v_gene: TRBV19; j_gene: TRBJ1-5; CDR3aa: CASSRQGGSSNQPQHF
v_gene: TRBV18; j_gene: TRBJ1-1; CDR3aa: CASSPWTGETFF
v_gene: TRBV2; j_gene: TRBJ1-6; CDR3aa: CASSLQSSYNSPLHF
v_gene: TRBV20-1; j_gene: TRBJ2-5; CDR3aa: CSASVAETQYF
v_gene: TRBV6-4; j_gene: TRBJ1-5; CDR3aa: CANESSNQPQHF
v_gene: TRBV7-7; j_gene: TRBJ2-5; CDR3aa: CASSTYIGGQETQYF
v_gene: TRBV18; j_gene: TRBJ2-5; CDR3aa: CASSPGTLGETQYF
v_gene: TRBV5-1; j_gene: TRBJ2-1; CDR3aa: CASSPSGNPRNEQFF
v_gene: TRBV11-2; j_gene: TRBJ1-6; CDR3aa: CASSFIRWDSPLHF
v_gene: TRBV7-8; j_gene: TRBJ2-6; CDR3aa: CASSLAGMQGASGANVLTF
v_gene: TRBV19; j_gene: TRBJ2-4; CDR3aa: CASSATDRKNIQYF
v_gene: TRBV5-5; j_gene: TRBJ1-1; CDR3aa: CASSFTGNTEAFF
v_gene: TRBV9; j_gene: TRBJ2-2; CDR3aa: CASSVEGGELFF
v_gene: TRBV7-6; j_gene: TRBJ1-1; CDR3aa: CASSLRAGGKSGVGTEAFF
v_gene: TRBV20-1; j_gene: TRBJ2-7; CDR3aa: CSASVPGTGREQYF
v_gene: TRBV18; j_gene: TRBJ1-4; CDR3aa: CASSPVRSRNEKLFF
v_gene: TRBV7-2; j_gene: TRBJ2-5; CDR3aa: CASSLTWTFQETQYF
v_gene: TRBV3-1/TRBV3-2; j_gene: TRBJ2-2; CDR3aa: CASSHGTSNTGELFF
v_gene: TRBV18; j_gene: TRBJ2-7; CDR3aa: CASSYSYEQYF
v_gene: TRBV27; j_gene: TRBJ2-5; CDR3aa: CASSTRAPQTETQYF
v_gene: TRBV7-9; j_gene: TRBJ1-1; CDR3aa: CASSLLGENTEAFF
v_gene: TRBV7-9; j_gene: TRBJ2-6; CDR3aa: CASSSWGGSGANVLTF
v_gene: TRBV30; j_gene: TRBJ1-1; CDR3aa: CAWSGLWQAFF
v_gene: TRBV19; j_gene: TRBJ2-5; CDR3aa: CASSIRGSETQYF
v_gene: TRBV5-1; j_gene: TRBJ1-4; CDR3aa: CASSSQANEKLFF